This TCR beta chain emerged from a study of T cell changes during pregnancy in multiple sclerosis. The CDR3 runs 16 residues. Germline values: CDR1 MGHRA, CDR2 YSYEKL. Trimming removed 2 bases from V and 6 bases from J, with 19 bases in between. Data came from immunoSEQ multiplex PCR; TCRdb stores just in-frame clones and leaves some out. The repertoire holds around 57,000 clones, about nine tenths seen once, with over 2% in the top ten. The genes are TRBV4-1 and TRBJ1-1; maybe TRBD1 (6 bases). The specimen comprised peripheral blood, sampled in the third trimester of pregnancy. The receptor's source is a female donor in good health, enrolled as a control in a pregnancy study. The CDR3 DNA follows: TGCGCCAGCAGCCAACTTTTAAGAAGGGGGGGACCTGAAGCTTTCTTT. This translates into CASSQLLRRGGPEAFF.